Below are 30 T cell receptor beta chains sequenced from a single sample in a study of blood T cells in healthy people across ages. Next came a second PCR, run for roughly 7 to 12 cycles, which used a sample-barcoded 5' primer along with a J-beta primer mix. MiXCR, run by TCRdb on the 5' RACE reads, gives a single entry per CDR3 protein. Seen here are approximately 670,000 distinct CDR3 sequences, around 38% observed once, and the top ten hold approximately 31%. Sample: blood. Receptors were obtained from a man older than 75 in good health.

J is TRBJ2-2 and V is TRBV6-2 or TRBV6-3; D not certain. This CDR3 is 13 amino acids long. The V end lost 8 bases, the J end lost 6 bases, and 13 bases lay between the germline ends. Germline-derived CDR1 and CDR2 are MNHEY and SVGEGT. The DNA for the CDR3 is TGTGCCAGCGACAATCTGAAGGCCGGGGAGCTGTTTTTT. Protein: CASDNLKAGELFF.

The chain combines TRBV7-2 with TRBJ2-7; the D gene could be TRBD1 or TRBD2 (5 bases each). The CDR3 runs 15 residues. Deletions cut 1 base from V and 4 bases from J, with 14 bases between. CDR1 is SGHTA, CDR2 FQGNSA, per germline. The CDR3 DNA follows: TGTGCCAGCAGCTTAGAATCGGGGCCCGCTTACGAGCAGTACTTC. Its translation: CASSLESGPAYEQYF.

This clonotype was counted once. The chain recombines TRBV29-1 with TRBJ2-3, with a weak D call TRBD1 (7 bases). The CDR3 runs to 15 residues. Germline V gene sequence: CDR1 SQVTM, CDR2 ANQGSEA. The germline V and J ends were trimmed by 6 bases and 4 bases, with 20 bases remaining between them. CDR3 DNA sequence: TGCAGCGTAGTCCACCAGGGGGGCTTCTCAGATACGCAGTATTTT. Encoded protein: CSVVHQGGFSDTQYF.

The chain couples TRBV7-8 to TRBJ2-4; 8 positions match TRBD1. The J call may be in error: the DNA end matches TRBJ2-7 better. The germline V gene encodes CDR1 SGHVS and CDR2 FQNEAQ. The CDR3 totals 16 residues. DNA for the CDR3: TGTGCCAGCAGACCACCGCCGCCGACAGGGGCCAACGAGCAGTACTTC. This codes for CASRPPPPTGANEQYF.

Here the CDR3 reads CSVREVGLFNEQFF. The CDR3 region has the DNA TGCAGTGTACGGGAAGTGGGGTTGTTCAATGAGCAGTTCTTC. The rearrangement uses TRBV20-1 and TRBJ2-1; weak D call: TRBD2 (5 bases). From germline, CDR1 is DFQATT and CDR2 SNEGSKA (reference sequence). V was trimmed by 7 bases and J by 6 bases, leaving 19 bases between them. The CDR3 is 14 residues long.

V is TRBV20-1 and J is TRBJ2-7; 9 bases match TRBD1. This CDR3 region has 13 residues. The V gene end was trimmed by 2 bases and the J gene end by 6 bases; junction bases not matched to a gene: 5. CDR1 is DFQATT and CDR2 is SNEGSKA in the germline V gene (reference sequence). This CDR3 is CSARTGGSSEQYF. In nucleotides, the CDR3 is TGCAGTGCTAGAACAGGGGGCAGTAGCGAGCAGTACTTC.

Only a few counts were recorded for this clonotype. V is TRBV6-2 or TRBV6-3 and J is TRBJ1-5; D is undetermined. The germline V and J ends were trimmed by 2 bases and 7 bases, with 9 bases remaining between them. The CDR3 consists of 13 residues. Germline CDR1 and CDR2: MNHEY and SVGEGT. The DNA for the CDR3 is TGTGCCAGCAGTTACGTTGGGCCCCAGCCCCAGCATTTT. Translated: CASSYVGPQPQHF.

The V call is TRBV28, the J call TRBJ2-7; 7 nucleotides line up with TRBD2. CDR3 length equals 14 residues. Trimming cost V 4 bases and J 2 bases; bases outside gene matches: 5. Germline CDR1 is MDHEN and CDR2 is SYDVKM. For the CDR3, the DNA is TGTGCCAGCAGTTCCCTGGGGACTACCTACGAGCAGTACTTC. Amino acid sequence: CASSSLGTTYEQYF. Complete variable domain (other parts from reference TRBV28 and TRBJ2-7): DVKVTQSSRYLVKRTGEKVFLECVQDMDHENMFWYRQDPGLGLRLIYFSYDVKMKEKGDIPEGYSVSREKKERFSLILESASTNQTSMYLCASSSLGTTYEQYFGPGTRLTVT.

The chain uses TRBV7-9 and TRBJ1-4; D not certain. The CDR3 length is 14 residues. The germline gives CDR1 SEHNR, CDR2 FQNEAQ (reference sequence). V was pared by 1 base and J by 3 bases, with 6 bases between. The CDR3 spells CASSLDSANEKLFF. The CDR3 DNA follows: TGTGCCAGCAGCTTAGACAGTGCTAATGAAAAACTGTTTTTT.

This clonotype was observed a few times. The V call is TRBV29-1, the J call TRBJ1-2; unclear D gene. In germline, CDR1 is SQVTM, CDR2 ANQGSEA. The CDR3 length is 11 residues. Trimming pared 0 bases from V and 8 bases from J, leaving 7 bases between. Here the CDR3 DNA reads TGCAGCGTTGAAGAGGGGAGCGGCTACACCTTC. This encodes CSVEEGSGYTF.

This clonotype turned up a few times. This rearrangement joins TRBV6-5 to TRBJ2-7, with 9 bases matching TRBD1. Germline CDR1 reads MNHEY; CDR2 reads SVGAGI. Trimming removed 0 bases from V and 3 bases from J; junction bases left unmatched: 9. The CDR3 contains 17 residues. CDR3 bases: TGTGCCAGCAGTTACTCTTCCGGGACAGGGTATCTCTACGAGCAGTACTTC. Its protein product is CASSYSSGTGYLYEQYF.

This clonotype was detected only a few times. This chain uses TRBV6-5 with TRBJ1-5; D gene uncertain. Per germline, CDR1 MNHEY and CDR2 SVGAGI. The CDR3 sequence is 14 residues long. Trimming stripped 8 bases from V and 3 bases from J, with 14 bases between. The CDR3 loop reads CASRKAGSNQPQHF. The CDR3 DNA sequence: TGTGCCAGCCGAAAGGCGGGGTCCAATCAGCCCCAGCATTTT.

The CDR3 region has the DNA TGTGCCAGCAGCTTAACGAGACACCAAGAGACCCAGTACTTC. Protein sequence: CASSLTRHQETQYF. The chain employs TRBV7-3 and TRBJ2-5; D remains ambiguous. Trimming pared 0 bases from V and 0 bases from J, leaving 5 bases between. This CDR3 has 14 amino acids. The germline V gene has CDR1 SGHTA and CDR2 FQGTGA.

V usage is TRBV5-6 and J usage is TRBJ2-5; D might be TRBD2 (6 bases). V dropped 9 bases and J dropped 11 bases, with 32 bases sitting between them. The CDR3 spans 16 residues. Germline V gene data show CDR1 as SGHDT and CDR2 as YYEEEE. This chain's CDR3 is CATATSSGPPYNEQYF. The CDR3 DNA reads TGTGCCACTGCTACTAGCAGCGGTCCCCCTTACAATGAGCAGTACTTC.

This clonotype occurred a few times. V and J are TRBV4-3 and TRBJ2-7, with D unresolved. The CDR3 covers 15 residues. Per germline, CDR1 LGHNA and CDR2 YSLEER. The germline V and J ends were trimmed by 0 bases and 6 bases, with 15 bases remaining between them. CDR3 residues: CASSQDTVRHSEQYF. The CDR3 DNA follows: TGCGCCAGCAGCCAAGACACAGTCAGACACTCCGAGCAGTACTTC.

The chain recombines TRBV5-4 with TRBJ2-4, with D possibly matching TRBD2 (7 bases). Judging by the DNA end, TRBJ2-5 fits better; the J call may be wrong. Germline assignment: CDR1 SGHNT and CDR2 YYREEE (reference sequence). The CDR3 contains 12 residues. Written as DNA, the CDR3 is TGTGCCAGCAGCGCGGGGGCGGCGACCCAGTACTTC. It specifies CASSAGAATQYF.

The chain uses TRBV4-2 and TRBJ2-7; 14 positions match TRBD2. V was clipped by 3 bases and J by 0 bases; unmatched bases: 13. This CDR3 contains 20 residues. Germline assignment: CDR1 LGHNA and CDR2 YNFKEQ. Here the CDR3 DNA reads TGTGCCAGCAGCCAGACCGGGACTAGCGGGAGAATGTGGAGCTCCTACGAGCAGTACTTC. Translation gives CASSQTGTSGRMWSSYEQYF.

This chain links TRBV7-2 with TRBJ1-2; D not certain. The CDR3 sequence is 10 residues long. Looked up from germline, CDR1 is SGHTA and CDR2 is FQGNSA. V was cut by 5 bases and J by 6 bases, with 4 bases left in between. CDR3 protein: CASSPDGYTF. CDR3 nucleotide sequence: TGTGCCAGCAGCCCAGATGGCTACACCTTC.

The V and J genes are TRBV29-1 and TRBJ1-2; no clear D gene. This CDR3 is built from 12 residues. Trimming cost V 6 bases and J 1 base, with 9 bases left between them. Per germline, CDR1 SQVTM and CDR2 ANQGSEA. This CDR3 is CSVGELNYGYTF. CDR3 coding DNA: TGCAGCGTGGGAGAGCTTAACTATGGCTACACCTTC.

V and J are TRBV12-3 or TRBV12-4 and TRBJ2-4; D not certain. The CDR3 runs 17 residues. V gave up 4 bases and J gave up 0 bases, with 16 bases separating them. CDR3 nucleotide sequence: TGTGCCAGCAGTTGGGCCTTTGGAGAACTAGCCAAAAACATTCAGTACTTC. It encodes CASSWAFGELAKNIQYF.

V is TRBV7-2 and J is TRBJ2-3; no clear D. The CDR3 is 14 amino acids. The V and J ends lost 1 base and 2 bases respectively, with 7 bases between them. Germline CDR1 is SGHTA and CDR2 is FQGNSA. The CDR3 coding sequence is TGTGCCAGCAGCTTAGAGCACGTCACAGATACGCAGTATTTT. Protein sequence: CASSLEHVTDTQYF. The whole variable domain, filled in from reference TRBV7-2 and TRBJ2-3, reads GAGVSQSPSNKVTEKGKDVELRCDPISGHTALYWYRQSLGQGLEFLIYFQGNSAPDKSGLPSDRFSAERTGGSVSTLTIQRTQQEDSAVYLCASSLEHVTDTQYFGPGTRLTVL.

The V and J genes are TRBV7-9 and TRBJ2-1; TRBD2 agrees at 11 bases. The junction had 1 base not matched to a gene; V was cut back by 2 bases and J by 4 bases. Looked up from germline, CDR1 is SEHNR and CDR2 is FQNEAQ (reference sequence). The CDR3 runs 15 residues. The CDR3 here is CASSLRLAGYNEQFF. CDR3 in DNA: TGTGCCAGCAGCTTAAGACTAGCGGGATACAATGAGCAGTTCTTC.

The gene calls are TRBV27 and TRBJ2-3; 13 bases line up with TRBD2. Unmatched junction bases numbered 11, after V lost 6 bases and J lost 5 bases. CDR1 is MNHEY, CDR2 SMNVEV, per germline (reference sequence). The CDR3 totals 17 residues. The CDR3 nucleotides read TGTGCCAGCAGAACCGGGACTAGCGGGGCTGGCGGAGATACGCAGTATTTT. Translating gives CASRTGTSGAGGDTQYF.

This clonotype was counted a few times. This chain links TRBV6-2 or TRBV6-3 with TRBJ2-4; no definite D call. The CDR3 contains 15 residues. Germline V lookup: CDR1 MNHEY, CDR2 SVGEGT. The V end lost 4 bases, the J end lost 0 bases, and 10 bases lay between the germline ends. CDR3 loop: CASSFRSLAKNIQYF. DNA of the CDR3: TGTGCCAGCAGTTTCAGATCCTTAGCCAAAAACATTCAGTACTTC.

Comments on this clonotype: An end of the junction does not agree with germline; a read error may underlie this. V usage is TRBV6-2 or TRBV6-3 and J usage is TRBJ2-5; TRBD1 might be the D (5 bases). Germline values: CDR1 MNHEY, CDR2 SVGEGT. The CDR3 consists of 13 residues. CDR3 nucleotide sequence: TGTGCCGGCAGACAGACTTCTAGGGAGACCCAGTACTTC. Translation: CAGRQTSRETQYF.

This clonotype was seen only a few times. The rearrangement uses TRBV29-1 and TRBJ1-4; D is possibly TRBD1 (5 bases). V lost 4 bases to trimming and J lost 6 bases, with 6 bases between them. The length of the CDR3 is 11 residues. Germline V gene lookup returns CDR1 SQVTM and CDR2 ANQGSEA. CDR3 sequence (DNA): TGCAGCGTTGGACAGTATGAAAAACTGTTTTTT. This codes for CSVGQYEKLFF.

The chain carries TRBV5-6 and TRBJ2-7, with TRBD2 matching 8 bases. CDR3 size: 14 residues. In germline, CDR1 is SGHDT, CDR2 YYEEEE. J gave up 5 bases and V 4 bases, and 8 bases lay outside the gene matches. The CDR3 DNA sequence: TGTGCCAGCAGCCACACCGGGACTAGGGACGAGCAGTACTTC. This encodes CASSHTGTRDEQYF.

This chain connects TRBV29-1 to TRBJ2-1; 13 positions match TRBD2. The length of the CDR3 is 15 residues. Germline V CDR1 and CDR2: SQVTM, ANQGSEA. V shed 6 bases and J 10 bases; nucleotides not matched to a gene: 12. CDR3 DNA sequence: TGCAGCGTCCGAGGTGGGACTAGCGGGATCTACGAGCAGTTCTTC. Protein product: CSVRGGTSGIYEQFF.

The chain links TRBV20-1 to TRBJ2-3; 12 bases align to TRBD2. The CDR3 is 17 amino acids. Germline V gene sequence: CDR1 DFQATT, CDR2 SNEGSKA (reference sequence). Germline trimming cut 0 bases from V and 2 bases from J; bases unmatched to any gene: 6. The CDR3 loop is CSARDLASGRDTDTQYF. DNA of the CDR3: TGCAGTGCTAGAGATCTGGCTAGCGGGAGGGACACAGATACGCAGTATTTT.

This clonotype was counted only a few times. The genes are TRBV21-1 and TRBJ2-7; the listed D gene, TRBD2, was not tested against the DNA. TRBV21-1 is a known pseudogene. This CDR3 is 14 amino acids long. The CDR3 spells CASSKRAGGNEQYF. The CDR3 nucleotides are TGTGCCAGCAGCAAAAGGGCGGGAGGGAACGAGCAGTACTTC.